Sequencing of this T cell receptor (beta chain) was carried out in a study of T cell changes during pregnancy in multiple sclerosis. In this sample, this clone turned up once. The CDR3 extends over 15 amino acids. The V and J ends lost 3 bases and 2 bases respectively, with 13 bases between them. Germline V gives CDR1 SEHNR, CDR2 FQNEAQ (reference sequence). TCRdb keeps only in-frame clones here, not all; method: immunoSEQ multiplex PCR. The repertoire holds about 44,000 clones, with 75% to 95% as singletons. The genes are TRBV7-9 and TRBJ2-5; D may be TRBD1 (6 bases). The origin of this receptor is a female donor with multiple sclerosis, enrolled in a pregnancy study. The sequences come from CD4+ T cells from peripheral blood mononuclear cells, collected before pregnancy. This CDR3 is CASSFLSQGQETQYF. Here the CDR3 DNA reads TGTGCCAGCAGCTTCCTATCACAGGGTCAAGAGACCCAGTACTTC.